This TCR beta chain was recovered during a study of blood T cell repertoires in COVID-19. The participants were between about 18 and 95 years old and came from some 25 US areas. Cohorts were based on clinical histories the participants reported. Authors' data handling: Researchers report that nucleated cell counts were estimated from reference gene primer amplification. Generated by immunoSEQ multiplex PCR, the TCRdb table keeps only in-frame clones and is missing some. V and J calls and clone size are copied from that table; D and trimming were computed from the DNA. The sample comprises hundreds of thousands of clones, about nine tenths of which are singletons, and about 6% rests with the top ten. The CDR3 is 12 residues long. The germline V and J ends were trimmed by 3 bases and 7 bases, with 10 bases remaining between them. Per the germline V gene, CDR1 is DFQATT and CDR2 is SNEGSKA (reference sequence).

Input material: PBMCs or T cells enriched from blood (not recorded which). The TCR was taken from a woman between 25 and 40 years old with acute COVID-19. The chain employs TRBV20-1 and TRBJ2-1; TRBD2 is a possible D gene (5 bases). This CDR3 reads CSASRTGNEQFF. The DNA for the CDR3 is TGCAGTGCTAGTCGGACGGGAAATGAGCAGTTCTTC.